The 20 T cell receptor beta chains given below trace back to one sample, sequenced in a study of Graves' ophthalmopathy and Graves' hyperthyroidism. CDR3 regions of TCR beta were amplified from RNA transcripts. The library came from an HTBI-primed first-round RT-PCR and a second-round multiplex PCR. TCRdb processed the multiplex PCR reads anew with MiXCR; each CDR3 protein has one entry. The sample holds about 400,000 distinct CDR3 sequences, about 17% seen once. The sample comprised peripheral blood. The receptors were gathered from a woman between 18 and 30 years old with Graves' ophthalmopathy.

This clonotype was observed many times. V and J are TRBV7-6 and TRBJ1-4, with D tentatively TRBD1 (5 bases). V dropped 1 base and J dropped 2 bases, with 8 bases sitting between them. The CDR3 runs 15 residues. CDR1 SGHVS and CDR2 FNYEAQ come from the germline V gene. The CDR3 bases are TGTGCCAGCAGCTTAGTAGGGACGACTAATGAAAAACTGTTTTTT. It translates to CASSLVGTTNEKLFF.

Regarding this clonotype: A much larger clone lies one base from this, so it may be a read error. The genes are TRBV30 and TRBJ1-2; perhaps TRBD1 as D (6 bases). V was shortened by 8 bases and J by 3 bases, with 13 bases between the two germline ends. CDR1 GTSNPN and CDR2 SVGIG come from the germline V gene (reference sequence). The CDR3 consists of 12 residues. The CDR3 nucleotides read TGTGCCGGGGGGGGCAGGGACTATGGCTACACCTTC. It codes for CAGGGRDYGYTF.

This clonotype was observed many times. This may stem from a read error, because a much larger clone lies one nucleotide away. The rearrangement uses TRBV7-2 and TRBJ1-5; no firm D call. Germline lookup yields CDR1 SGHTA and CDR2 FQGNSA. V was clipped by 8 bases and J by 3 bases, with 5 bases between them. CDR3 length: 11 amino acids. CDR3 nucleotides: TGTGCCAGCGGGCCCAATCAGCCCCAGCATTTT. It codes for CASGPNQPQHF. The complete variable domain, with remaining parts taken from reference TRBV7-2 and TRBJ1-5, reads GAGVSQSPSNKVTEKGKDVELRCDPISGHTALYWYRQSLGQGLEFLIYFQGNSAPDKSGLPSDRFSAERTGGSVSTLTIQRTQQEDSAVYLCASGPNQPQHFGDGTRLSIL.

Many counts were recorded for this clonotype. The chain employs TRBV9 and TRBJ1-1; possible D gene TRBD1, 5 bases. This CDR3 contains 14 residues. The germline V gene has CDR1 SGDLS and CDR2 YYNGEE. Trimming took 3 bases from V and 8 from J, leaving 17 bases between them. In nucleotides, the CDR3 is TGTGCCAGCAGCGGCACTCGGGGTGGGGGGGAAGCTTTCTTT. Amino acid sequence: CASSGTRGGGEAFF.

This clonotype showed up many times. V and J are TRBV7-2 and TRBJ2-7, with D hard to call. Trimming took 2 bases from V and 0 from J, leaving 8 bases between them. This CDR3 contains 14 residues. Germline V gene lookup returns CDR1 SGHTA and CDR2 FQGNSA. The CDR3 is CASSLMYNSYEQYF. The CDR3 DNA reads as TGTGCCAGCAGCTTAATGTATAACTCCTACGAGCAGTACTTC.

The table lists this clonotype with many counts. The rearrangement uses TRBV9 and TRBJ2-7, with 9 bases that match TRBD2. Germline V CDR1 and CDR2: SGDLS, YYNGEE. The V segment lost 4 bases and the J segment 4 bases; nucleotides outside the gene matches: 12. CDR3 size: 16 residues. CDR3 DNA sequence: TGTGCCAGCAGCCCCGAGGGTCTAGCGGGGCTATACGAGCAGTACTTC. Protein: CASSPEGLAGLYEQYF.

This clonotype was recorded at least ten times. The V call is TRBV7-2, the J call TRBJ1-1; 8 bases are shared with TRBD1. Germline assignment: CDR1 SGHTA and CDR2 FQGNSA. CDR3 length: 16 residues. Trimming took 1 base from V and 5 from J; bases not matched to a gene: 9. CDR3 sequence: CASSLVATGGRTEAFF. The CDR3 DNA reads as TGTGCCAGCAGCTTAGTGGCCACAGGGGGTAGGACTGAAGCTTTCTTT.

At least ten counts were recorded for this clonotype. This sequence joins TRBV30 and TRBJ1-1; possibly TRBD1 for D (5 bases). Germline V CDR1 and CDR2: GTSNPN, SVGIG (reference sequence). The CDR3 sequence is 15 residues long. The germline V and J ends were trimmed by 4 bases and 3 bases, with 18 bases remaining between them. CDR3 residues: CAWTAGPLGDTEAFF. The CDR3 DNA is TGTGCCTGGACCGCCGGGCCCTTGGGGGACACTGAAGCTTTCTTT. The full variable domain, completed using reference TRBV30 and TRBJ1-1, is SQTIHQWPATLVQPVGSPLSLECTVEGTSNPNLYWYRQAAGRGLQLLFYSVGIGQISSEVPQNLSASRPQDRQFILSSKKLLLSDSGFYLCAWTAGPLGDTEAFFGQGTRLTVV.

This clonotype showed up many times. The chain uses TRBV7-2 and TRBJ1-2, with D perhaps TRBD1 (6 bases). Germline CDR1 is SGHTA and CDR2 is FQGNSA. V was trimmed by 5 bases and J by 2 bases, leaving 12 bases between them. The CDR3 length is 14 residues. CDR3 in amino acids: CASSPVQGNYGYTF. DNA of the CDR3: TGTGCCAGCAGCCCCGTGCAGGGGAACTATGGCTACACCTTC.

The chain recombines TRBV6-2 or TRBV6-3 with TRBJ2-5; TRBD2 matches at 11 bases. V was pared by 4 bases and J by 5 bases, with 3 bases of the junction left unmatched. CDR3 length: 14 residues. The V gene's germline CDR1 is MNHEY and CDR2 SVGEGT. The CDR3: CASSFSSGRETQYF. For the CDR3, the DNA is TGTGCCAGCAGTTTTTCTAGCGGGAGGGAGACCCAGTACTTC.

This clonotype was seen repeatedly, ten times or more. This chain connects TRBV6-5 to TRBJ1-1, with no clear D. CDR3 length equals 14 residues. From germline, CDR1 is MNHEY and CDR2 SVGAGI. Trimming stripped 0 bases from V and 3 bases from J, with 8 bases between. This chain's CDR3 is CASSYSGMDTEAFF. CDR3 sequence (DNA): TGTGCCAGCAGTTACTCAGGGATGGACACTGAAGCTTTCTTT.

This clonotype was recorded many times. The V gene is TRBV11-2, the J gene TRBJ1-3; 7 bases match TRBD1. Per germline, CDR1 SGHAT and CDR2 FQNNGV. V was clipped by 1 base and J by 0 bases; unmatched bases: 12. The CDR3 consists of 19 residues. This chain's CDR3 is CASSLVPTGTVNSGNTIYF. CDR3 bases: TGTGCCAGCAGCTTAGTACCCACCGGGACAGTGAACTCTGGAAACACCATATATTTT.

Ten or more counts support this clonotype. J is TRBJ2-5 and V is TRBV28; no clear D. The germline V gene has CDR1 MDHEN and CDR2 SYDVKM. This CDR3 has 13 amino acids. V lost 2 bases and J 5 bases, leaving 9 bases between the germline ends. Here the CDR3 reads CASSLPAWETQYF. CDR3 DNA: TGTGCCAGCAGTTTACCCGCTTGGGAGACCCAGTACTTC.

This clonotype was seen only a few times. This rearrangement joins TRBV20-1 to TRBJ1-1; a weak D match, TRBD1 (6 bases). This CDR3 has 14 residues. Trimming shortened V by 3 bases and J by 5 bases, and 16 bases separated the two germline ends. Germline V gives CDR1 DFQATT, CDR2 SNEGSKA (reference sequence). The CDR3, as DNA: TGCAGTGCTAGTCGGTTTCAGGGGAGGACTGAAGCTTTCTTT. Its protein product is CSASRFQGRTEAFF.

This clonotype has ten or more counts. The chain joins TRBV7-2 to TRBJ1-1; the D is unclear. V was trimmed by 1 base and J by 1 base, leaving 4 bases between them. Germline CDR1 is SGHTA and CDR2 is FQGNSA. The CDR3 loop spans 13 amino acids. The CDR3 DNA sequence: TGTGCCAGCAGCTTAGACCCGAACACTGAAGCTTTCTTT. This codes for CASSLDPNTEAFF. The full variable domain, with the rest looked up from reference TRBV7-2 and TRBJ1-1, is GAGVSQSPSNKVTEKGKDVELRCDPISGHTALYWYRQSLGQGLEFLIYFQGNSAPDKSGLPSDRFSAERTGGSVSTLTIQRTQQEDSAVYLCASSLDPNTEAFFGQGTRLTVV.

The sample holds many counts of this clonotype. The chain couples TRBV28 to TRBJ1-3; D remains unclear. CDR3 size: 17 residues. Germline V gene lookup returns CDR1 MDHEN and CDR2 SYDVKM. V lost 5 bases to trimming and J lost 1 base, with 18 bases between them. CDR3 in amino acids: CASSPPPAGRSGNTIYF. The CDR3 nucleotides read TGTGCCAGCAGTCCCCCCCCCGCCGGCAGATCTGGAAACACCATATATTTT.

A few counts support this clonotype. J is TRBJ2-7 and V is TRBV6-1; TRBD1 aligns across 8 bases. The CDR3 runs 13 residues. The ends lost 9 bases at V and 2 bases at J; junction bases unmatched: 6. Per the germline V gene, CDR1 is MNHNS and CDR2 is SASEGT. The CDR3 coding sequence is TGTGCCAGTTGGACAGGGCCCACCTACGAGCAGTACTTC. Its translation is CASWTGPTYEQYF.

The sample holds many counts of this clonotype. V is TRBV29-1 and J is TRBJ1-1, with D uncertain. CDR3 length equals 12 residues. Germline CDR1 is SQVTM and CDR2 is ANQGSEA. V gave up 4 bases and J gave up 7 bases, with 13 bases separating them. Here the CDR3 reads CSVVYSSNEAFF. CDR3 bases: TGCAGCGTTGTCTACAGCTCGAATGAAGCTTTCTTT.

In this sample, this clonotype turned up many times. The CDR3 region has the DNA TGTGCCAGCAGCTACGGATGGTCTCGGAGTAACACTGAAGCTTTCTTT. Amino acid sequence: CASSYGWSRSNTEAFF. The V and J genes are TRBV11-2 and TRBJ1-1; D is undetermined. CDR3 length equals 16 residues. The germline V and J ends were trimmed by 4 bases and 2 bases, with 17 bases remaining between them. Germline V gene data show CDR1 as SGHAT and CDR2 as FQNNGV.

This clonotype appeared many times. V is TRBV9 and J is TRBJ2-7; D may be TRBD2 (7 bases). Deletions cut 4 bases from V and 1 base from J, with 15 bases between. The CDR3 totals 15 residues. CDR1 is SGDLS, CDR2 YYNGEE, per germline. The CDR3 protein is CASSLGGGESYEQYF. CDR3 DNA: TGTGCCAGCAGCTTAGGAGGGGGGGAGTCCTACGAGCAGTACTTC. Using reference TRBV9 and TRBJ2-7 for the parts outside the CDR3, the full variable domain is DSGVTQTPKHLITATGQRVTLRCSPRSGDLSVYWYQQSLDQGLQFLIQYYNGEERAKGNILERFSAQQFPDLHSELNLSSLELGDSALYFCASSLGGGESYEQYFGPGTRLTVT.